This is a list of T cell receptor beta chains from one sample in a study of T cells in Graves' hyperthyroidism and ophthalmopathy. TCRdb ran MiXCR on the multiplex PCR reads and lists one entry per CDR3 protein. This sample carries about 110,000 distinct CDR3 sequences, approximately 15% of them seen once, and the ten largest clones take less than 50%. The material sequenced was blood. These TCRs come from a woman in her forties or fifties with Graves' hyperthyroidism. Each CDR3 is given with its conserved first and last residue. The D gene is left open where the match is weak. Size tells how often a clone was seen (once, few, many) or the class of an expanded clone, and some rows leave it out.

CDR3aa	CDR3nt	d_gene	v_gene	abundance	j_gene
CASSLTAGFNGYTF	TGTGCCAGCAGTTTAACCGCAGGGTTCAATGGCTACACCTTC	.	TRBV28	.	TRBJ1-2
CASSYRGLSIETQYF	TGTGCCAGCAGTTACCGGGGACTGAGCATCGAGACCCAGTACTTC	.	TRBV6-5	many	TRBJ2-5
CASSQDAQRETTDTQYF	TGTGCCAGCAGCCAAGATGCCCAGCGGGAGACCACCGATACGCAGTATTTT	TRBD2	TRBV3-1	few	TRBJ2-3
CSARDLLALRADTQYF	TGCAGTGCTAGAGACCTTCTAGCTCTCCGGGCAGATACGCAGTATTTT	.	TRBV20-1	many	TRBJ2-3
CSVESWEEEAFF	TGCAGCGTCGAATCGTGGGAGGAGGAAGCTTTCTTT	.	TRBV29-1	many	TRBJ1-1
CASSFGDSDVYNEQFF	TGCGCCAGCAGCTTTGGAGATTCAGATGTCTACAATGAGCAGTTCTTC	.	TRBV5-1	many	TRBJ2-1
CASSPIPREPQHF	TGTGCCAGCTCACCGATTCCCCGTGAGCCCCAGCATTTT	.	TRBV18	many	TRBJ1-5
CSAGGQGAFDYGYTF	TGCAGTGCTGGGGGACAGGGGGCTTTTGACTATGGCTACACCTTC	TRBD1	TRBV20-1	many	TRBJ1-2
CASSLGHGGLSNTEAFF	TGTGCCAGCAGCTTAGGGCATGGGGGCCTGAGTAACACTGAAGCTTTCTTT	.	TRBV11-2	many	TRBJ1-1
CASSYGGRGADTQYF	TGTGCCAGCAGTTATGGGGGGCGCGGGGCAGATACGCAGTATTTT	.	TRBV12-3/TRBV12-4	many	TRBJ2-3
CASSYYSGGSMETQYF	TGTGCCAGCAGTTACTATTCTGGAGGATCAATGGAGACCCAGTACTTC	.	TRBV6-2/TRBV6-3	many	TRBJ2-5
CASSLEGLNSPLHF	TGTGCCAGCAGCTTGGAAGGGCTCAATTCACCCCTCCACTTT	.	TRBV5-8	many	TRBJ1-6
CASRPGTSVYNEQFF	TGTGCCAGCAGACCCGGGACTAGCGTATACAATGAGCAGTTCTTC	TRBD2	TRBV2	many	TRBJ2-1
CASSVFGDTQYF	TGTGCCAGCAGCGTATTTGGAGATACGCAGTATTTT	.	TRBV9	many	TRBJ2-3
CASSLTGQQTQYF	TGCGCCAGCAGCTTGACGGGACAACAGACCCAGTACTTC	.	TRBV5-1	many	TRBJ2-5
CASSATGTGYGYTF	TGTGCCAGCAGCGCCACAGGGACGGGGTATGGCTACACCTTC	.	TRBV9	many	TRBJ1-2
CASSTGQGWYYGYTF	TGTGCCAGCAGCACCGGACAGGGATGGTACTATGGCTACACCTTC	TRBD1	TRBV7-2	many	TRBJ1-2
CASSSLTGRTEAFF	TGTGCCAGCAGTTCTTTAACAGGGCGCACTGAAGCTTTCTTT	.	TRBV27	many	TRBJ1-1
CASRNNRGGDTEAFF	TGTGCCAGTAGGAACAACAGGGGAGGGGACACTGAAGCTTTCTTT	TRBD1	TRBV19	many	TRBJ1-1